This TCR beta chain came from a study of glioma-infiltrating T cells (dated by TCRdb to about 2016). Some background on the complete study: Sequencing of TCR alpha- and beta-chain repertoires was performed on glioma tissue, on non-neoplastic brain tissue, and on matched peripheral blood mononuclear cells. To measure how far tissue and blood T-cell populations diverged, each tissue-infiltrating repertoire was compared against the peripheral blood repertoire of the same patient. The paired cohort comprised three low-grade glioma patients, 8 or 9 primary glioblastoma patients and three non-glioma patients contributing non-neoplastic brain tissue.

The cysteine opens and the phenylalanine closes a CDR3 of 17 amino acids. The CDR3 DNA has 51 bases and is translated from base 1. V is shortened by 5 bases, J by 0 bases, and the region joining them spans 19 bases. From a lookup of the germline V gene, CDR1 and CDR2 are MGHRA and YSYEKL. The study at large found these results: Very few CDR3 sequences were shared between tissue and blood, attributed to high CDR3 diversity and limited sampling. VJ-independent divergence between tissue and blood was lower than expected in non-neoplastic patients but higher than expected in all gliomas, particularly low-grade gliomas. The group comparisons were based on small numbers of patients: three non-neoplastic, three low-grade glioma and roughly eight glioblastoma patients.

The iRepertoire nested amplicon-rescue multiplex PCR (arm-PCR) platform was used to amplify TCR alpha and beta CDR3 regions from RNA. One-step reverse transcription and amplification used about 95-400 ng of tissue mRNA or PBMC total RNA as input. Following bead purification, Illumina adapters were added by a secondary multiplex PCR, and libraries between 200 and 400 bp were gel-purified. The libraries contained internal 6-nucleotide barcodes that were used for demultiplexing. The libraries were sequenced on an Illumina MiSeq using 2x220 or 2x250 nucleotide paired-end reads. The authors' analysis ran thus. Paired reads were merged using FLASH 1.2.11 and aligned with BWA-MEM to the GRCh37 human genome, and TRA and TRB reads were then extracted. For V and J assignment, an IMGT-derived reference of cassette sequences and CDR3 motifs that included pseudogenes was used. Reads were translated in three frames, and productive CDR3s were defined by a C…FGXG motif without stop codons. Unique combinations of V-J cassette pair and CDR3 amino acid sequence were defined as clonotypes. Reads were filtered by Hamming distance, thresholded by each sample's sequence error rate in mapped regions. The raw public data were reprocessed by TCRdb itself: fastp quality trimming at Q25, MiXCR clonotype calling, in-frame beta chains only. Here each entry gathers all rows of one CDR3 protein and keeps the most common genes and DNA. TCRdb's processing, not the study's, gives the V and J calls here. A total of fewer than 250,000 distinct CDR3 sequences appear in this sample, approximately 30% of them only once. The top ten hold around 20% of the sample.

This clonotype came up a few times. Which antigen it targets is not known. Per-base quality was not reported, and no clone a single base away is much larger than it. The sequenced sample was glioma tissue, nonneoplastic brain tissue, or PBMCs (not recorded which). The sequence is built from TRBV4-1 and TRBJ1-2; no confident D gene assignment can be made. The receptor comes from a human donor with low-grade glioma or glioblastoma, undergoing nonglioma brain surgery, or in good health (not recorded which). The DNA sequence is given as TGCGCCAGCAGCGCCCGGCTGACTCCTGGAGCTAACTATGGCTACACCTTC. This translates into CASSARLTPGANYGYTF.